Below are 10 T cell receptor beta chains sequenced from a single sample in a study of technical replicates of blood from a handful of donors. Clones were sequenced by immunoSEQ multiplex PCR, and TCRdb holds only the in-frame ones, with some missing. The sample shows 68,000 or so clones, about 97% of them seen only once. The sequencing sample was made of T cells isolated from PBMCs. The receptors shown here come from a human donor in good health.

The chain joins TRBV14 to TRBJ2-5; D is uncertain. Trimming removed 1 base at V and 2 bases at J, with 8 bases between. Germline V gene data show CDR1 as SGHDN and CDR2 as FVKESK. The CDR3 runs to 14 residues. The CDR3: CASSQGASQETQYF. The CDR3 bases are TGTGCCAGCAGCCAAGGGGCGTCTCAAGAGACCCAGTACTTC.

This chain connects TRBV19 to TRBJ1-1; D remains unclear. CDR1 is LNHDA and CDR2 is SQIVND in the germline V gene (reference sequence). Trimming stripped 7 bases from V and 2 bases from J, with 14 bases between. The CDR3 runs 14 residues. DNA for the CDR3: TGTGCCAGTACCCTCGTGCGGGGTAACACTGAAGCTTTCTTT. It codes for CASTLVRGNTEAFF.

CDR3 coding DNA: TGTGCCAGCTCACCACTTAGAGGCTCCTACAATGAGCAGTTCTTC. The encoded protein is CASSPLRGSYNEQFF. V gene TRBV18 combines with J gene TRBJ2-1; no firm D call. V gave up 1 base and J gave up 0 bases, with 7 bases separating them. Germline V lookup: CDR1 KGHSH, CDR2 LQKENI. This CDR3 spans 15 amino acids.

The V gene is TRBV5-1, the J gene TRBJ2-3; 12 nucleotides align to TRBD2. CDR3 length: 16 residues. The junction had 3 bases not matched to a gene; V was cut back by 4 bases and J by 0 bases. Per the germline V gene, CDR1 is SGHRS and CDR2 is YFSETQ. CDR3 DNA sequence: TGCGCCAGCAGCGCGACTAGCGGGAGTAGCACAGATACGCAGTATTTT. Translating gives CASSATSGSSTDTQYF.

The chain joins TRBV12-5 to TRBJ1-1; TRBD1 agrees at 7 bases. Germline lookup yields CDR1 LGHNT and CDR2 FRNRAP. The CDR3 is 14 residues long. Unmatched junction bases numbered 10, after V lost 2 bases and J lost 10 bases. The CDR3 DNA is TGTGCTAGTGGTTTGCCGGGGACAGACCAAAGAGCTTTCTTT. Amino acid sequence: CASGLPGTDQRAFF.

The chain couples TRBV2 to TRBJ2-2, with 12 nucleotides matching TRBD2. J lost 5 bases, V lost 6 bases, and 4 bases had no gene match. The CDR3 contains 15 residues. The germline V gene encodes CDR1 SNHLY and CDR2 FYNNEI. The CDR3 DNA sequence: TGTGCCAGCAGGACTAGCGGGAGTTCTACCGGGGAGCTGTTTTTT. It codes for CASRTSGSSTGELFF. Drawing the rest from reference TRBV2 and TRBJ2-2, the complete variable domain is EPEVTQTPSHQVTQMGQEVILRCVPISNHLYFYWYRQILGQKVEFLVSFYNNEISEKSEIFDDQFSVERPDGSNFTLKIRSTKLEDSAMYFCASRTSGSSTGELFFGEGSRLTVL.

The rearrangement links TRBV14 to TRBJ1-2, with TRBD1 matching over 8 bases. The CDR3 contains 14 residues. V lost 1 base, J lost 7 bases, and 5 bases stayed unmatched. Germline V gives CDR1 SGHDN, CDR2 FVKESK. The CDR3 nucleotides are TGTGCCAGCAGCCAAGTTCCAGGGGGCCGTGGCTACACCTTC. This translates into CASSQVPGGRGYTF.

The rearrangement uses TRBV28 and TRBJ2-5, with TRBD1 identical over 8 bases. The germline V gene encodes CDR1 MDHEN and CDR2 SYDVKM. The CDR3 length is 15 residues. V gave up 5 bases and J gave up 4 bases; unmatched junction bases: 9. CDR3 sequence (DNA): TGTGCCAGCAGTCTCCTCCAGGGGGCGGTAGAGACCCAGTACTTC. Its protein product is CASSLLQGAVETQYF.

The rearrangement links TRBV25-1 to TRBJ2-7, with D perhaps TRBD2 (5 bases). The CDR3 sequence is 14 residues long. V lost 5 bases and J lost 0, with 11 bases in between. The germline CDR1 and CDR2 sequences are MGHDK and SYGVNS. CDR3 DNA: TGTGCCAGCAGTCTCGTGGGGAGCTCCTACGAGCAGTACTTC. It is translated as CASSLVGSSYEQYF.

The V gene is TRBV12-2, the J gene TRBJ2-1; the table's D call, TRBD2, was not checked against the DNA. TRBV12-2 is tagged as a pseudogene. This CDR3 has 15 residues. The CDR3 coding sequence is TGTGCAAGTCGCCTAAAGCGGGTTGGGTACAATGAGCAGTTCTTC. As protein: CASRLKRVGYNEQFF.